This T cell receptor (beta chain) appears in the sequencing data of a study of T cells in Graves' hyperthyroidism and ophthalmopathy. Whole-study results and caveats: Stable hyperthyroidism was separated from ophthalmopathy by a model based on 13 V-J features.

From RNA transcripts, TCR beta CDR3 regions were amplified. The HTBI set primed first-round TCR CDR3 RT-PCR. TCRdb ran MiXCR on the multiplex PCR reads and lists one entry per CDR3 protein. The sample yields hundreds of thousands of distinct CDR3 sequences, more than 20% seen once. Criteria for exclusion of patients were uncontrolled infection, other autoimmune disease, pregnancy or lactation. This clonotype was counted many times. Its target is unknown. The CDR3 sequence is 12 residues long. V was trimmed by 5 bases and J by 7 bases, leaving 10 bases between them. Germline assignment: CDR1 MDHEN and CDR2 SYDVKM.

Sequenced material: blood. The receptor's source is a man younger than 45 with Graves' ophthalmopathy. This chain uses TRBV28 with TRBJ2-3; D remains unclear. DNA for the CDR3: TGTGCCAGCAGTCCCCCGATGAATACGCAGTATTTT. Its protein product is CASSPPMNTQYF.